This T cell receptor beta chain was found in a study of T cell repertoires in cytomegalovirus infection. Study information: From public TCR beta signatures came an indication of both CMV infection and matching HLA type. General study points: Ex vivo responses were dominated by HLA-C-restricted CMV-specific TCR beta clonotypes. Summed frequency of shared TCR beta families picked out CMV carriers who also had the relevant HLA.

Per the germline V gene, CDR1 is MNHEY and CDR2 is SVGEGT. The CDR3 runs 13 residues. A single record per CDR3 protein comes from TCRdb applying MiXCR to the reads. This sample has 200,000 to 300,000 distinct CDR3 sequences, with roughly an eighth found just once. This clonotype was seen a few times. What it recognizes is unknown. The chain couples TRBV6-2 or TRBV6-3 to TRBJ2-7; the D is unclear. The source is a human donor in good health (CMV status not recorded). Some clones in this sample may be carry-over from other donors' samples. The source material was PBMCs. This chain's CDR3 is CATQQAGGREQYF. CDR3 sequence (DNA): TGTGCTACGCAGCAAGCAGGTGGGCGCGAGCAGTACTTC.